This TCR beta chain comes out of a study of identical twins. TCRdb processed the 5' RACE reads anew with MiXCR; each CDR3 protein has one entry. The table shows 200,000 to 250,000 distinct CDR3 sequences, with around 8.1% occurring only once. The same specimen was also included in a second study, on yellow fever vaccine responses in identical twins.

This clonotype originated in a woman between 18 and 30 years old in good health. Sequenced: memory (CD45RO+) T cells sorted from blood.

The CDR3 loop is CASSWVSYEQYF. CDR3 in DNA: TGTGCCAGCAGCTGGGTTAGCTACGAGCAGTACTTC. This chain connects TRBV5-6 to TRBJ2-7; no definite D call. Deletions cut 3 bases from V and 3 bases from J, with 7 bases between. The CDR3 runs 12 residues. Germline values: CDR1 SGHDT, CDR2 YYEEEE.